The following is a T cell receptor beta chain sequence with its context. Its specificity is not known. These data belong to a study of early T cells in non-severe SARS-CoV-2 infection. Whole-study context: Chains were unpaired, as sequencing was done on bulk RNA from unsorted whole blood.

CDR1 SGDLS and CDR2 YYNGEE come from the germline V gene. The V end was cut by 3 bases, the J end by 0 bases, with 10 bases between. The CDR3 is 14 residues long. TCRdb redid the calling of the 5' RACE reads with MiXCR, one entry per CDR3 protein. This table holds some 41,000 distinct CDR3 sequences, about 25% found once. General study points: The VDJdb matching leaned toward anti-spike CD8 responses and overlooked private and CD4 specificities.

Specimen: whole blood, collected at baseline. The V and J genes are TRBV9 and TRBJ2-7, with D possibly TRBD2 on 6 matching bases. The receptor's source is an adult who was a healthcare worker with PCR-confirmed SARS-CoV-2 infection or an uninfected control (not recorded which). CDR3 sequence reads: CASSAWDSSYEQYF. In DNA, the CDR3 is TGTGCCAGCAGCGCCTGGGACTCCTCCTACGAGCAGTACTTC.